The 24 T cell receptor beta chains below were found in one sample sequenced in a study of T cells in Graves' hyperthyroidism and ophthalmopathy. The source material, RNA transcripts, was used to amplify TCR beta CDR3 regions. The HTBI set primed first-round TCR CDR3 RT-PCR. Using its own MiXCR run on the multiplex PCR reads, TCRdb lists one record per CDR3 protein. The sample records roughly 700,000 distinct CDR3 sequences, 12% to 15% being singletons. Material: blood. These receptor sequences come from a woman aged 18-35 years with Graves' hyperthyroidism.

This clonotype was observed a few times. This CDR3 is CASSSLSSGRPSYEQYF. CDR3 in DNA: TGTGCCAGCAGCTCCTTATCTAGCGGGAGGCCATCCTACGAGCAGTACTTC. V is TRBV7-2 and J is TRBJ2-7, with 11 bases that match TRBD2. The J segment lost 1 base and the V segment lost 4 bases, leaving 9 bases of the junction unmatched. Germline V CDR1 and CDR2: SGHTA, FQGNSA. The CDR3 runs 17 residues.

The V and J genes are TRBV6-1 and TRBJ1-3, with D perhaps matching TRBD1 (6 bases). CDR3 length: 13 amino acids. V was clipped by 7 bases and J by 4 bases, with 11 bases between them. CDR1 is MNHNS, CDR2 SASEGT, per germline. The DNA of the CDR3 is TGTGCCAGCATCGCAGGGGCCGGAAACACCATATATTTT. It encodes CASIAGAGNTIYF.

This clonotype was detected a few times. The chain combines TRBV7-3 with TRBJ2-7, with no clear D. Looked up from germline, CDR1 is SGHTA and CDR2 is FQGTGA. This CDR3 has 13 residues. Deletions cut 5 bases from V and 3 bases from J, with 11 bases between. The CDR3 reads CASSIGHSYEQYF. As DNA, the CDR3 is TGTGCCAGCAGCATCGGGCACAGCTACGAGCAGTACTTC.

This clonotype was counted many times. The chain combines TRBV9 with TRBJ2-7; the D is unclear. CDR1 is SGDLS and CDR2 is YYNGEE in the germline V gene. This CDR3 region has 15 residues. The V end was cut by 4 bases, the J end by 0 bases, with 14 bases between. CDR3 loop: CASSLGEFASYEQYF. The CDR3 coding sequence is TGTGCCAGCAGCCTCGGAGAATTCGCCTCCTACGAGCAGTACTTC.

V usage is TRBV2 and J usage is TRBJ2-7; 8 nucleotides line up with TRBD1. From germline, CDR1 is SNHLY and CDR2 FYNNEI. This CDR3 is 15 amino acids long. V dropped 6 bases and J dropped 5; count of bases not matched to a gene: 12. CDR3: CASRDRGTGVNEQYF. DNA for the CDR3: TGTGCCAGCAGAGACCGTGGGACAGGTGTCAACGAGCAGTACTTC.

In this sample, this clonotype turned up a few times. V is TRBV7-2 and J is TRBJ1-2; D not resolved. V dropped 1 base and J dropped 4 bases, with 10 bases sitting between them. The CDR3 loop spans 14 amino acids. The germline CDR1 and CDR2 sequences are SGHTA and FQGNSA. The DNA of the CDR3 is TGTGCCAGCAGCTTAGACGCCCGGGTCTATGGCTACACCTTC. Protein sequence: CASSLDARVYGYTF.

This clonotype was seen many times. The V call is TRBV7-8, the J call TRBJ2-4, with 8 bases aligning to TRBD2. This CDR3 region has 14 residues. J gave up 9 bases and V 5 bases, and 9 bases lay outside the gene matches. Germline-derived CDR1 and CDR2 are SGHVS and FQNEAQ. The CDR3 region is CASSGKRELGIQYF. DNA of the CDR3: TGTGCCAGCAGCGGGAAGCGGGAGCTCGGCATTCAGTACTTC.

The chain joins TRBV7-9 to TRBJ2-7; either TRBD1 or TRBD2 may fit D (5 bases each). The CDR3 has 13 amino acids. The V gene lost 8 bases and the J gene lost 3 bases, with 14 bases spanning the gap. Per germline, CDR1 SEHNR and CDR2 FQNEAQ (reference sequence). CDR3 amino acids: CASGRDGYYEQYF. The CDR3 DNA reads TGTGCCAGCGGCCGGGACGGGTACTACGAGCAGTACTTC.

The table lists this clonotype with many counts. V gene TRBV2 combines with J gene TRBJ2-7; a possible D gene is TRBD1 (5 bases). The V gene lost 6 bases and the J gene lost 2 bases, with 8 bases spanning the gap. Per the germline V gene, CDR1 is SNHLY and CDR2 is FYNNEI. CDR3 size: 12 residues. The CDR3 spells CASRGRAYEQYF. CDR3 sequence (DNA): TGTGCCAGCAGGGGCAGGGCCTACGAGCAGTACTTC.

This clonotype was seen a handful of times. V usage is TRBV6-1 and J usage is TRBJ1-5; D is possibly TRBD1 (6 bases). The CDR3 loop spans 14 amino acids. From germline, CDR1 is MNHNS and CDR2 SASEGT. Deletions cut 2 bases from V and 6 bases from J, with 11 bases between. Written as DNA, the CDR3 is TGTGCCAGCAGTGAAAGGTCAGGGGCTCAGCCCCAGCATTTT. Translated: CASSERSGAQPQHF.

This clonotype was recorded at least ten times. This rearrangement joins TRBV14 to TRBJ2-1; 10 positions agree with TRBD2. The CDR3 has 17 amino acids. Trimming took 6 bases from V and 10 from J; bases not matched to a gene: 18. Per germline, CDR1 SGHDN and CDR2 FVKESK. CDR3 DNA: TGTGCCAGCAGACCCGTGGATGGAGCGGGAGGGCGCTTCGAGCAGTTCTTC. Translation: CASRPVDGAGGRFEQFF.

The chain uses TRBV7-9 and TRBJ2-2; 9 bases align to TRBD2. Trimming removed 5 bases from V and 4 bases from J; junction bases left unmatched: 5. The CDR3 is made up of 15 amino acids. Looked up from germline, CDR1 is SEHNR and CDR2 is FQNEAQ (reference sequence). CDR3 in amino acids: CASSSFSGGTGELFF. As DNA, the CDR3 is TGTGCCAGCAGCAGTTTTAGCGGGGGCACCGGGGAGCTGTTTTTT.

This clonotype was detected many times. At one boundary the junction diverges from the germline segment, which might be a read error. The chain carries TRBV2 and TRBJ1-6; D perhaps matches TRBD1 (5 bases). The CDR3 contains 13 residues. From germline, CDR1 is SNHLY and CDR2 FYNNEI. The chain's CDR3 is CASREDSNSPLHF. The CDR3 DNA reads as TGTGCCAGCAGGGAAGACAGCAATTCACCCCTCCACTTT.

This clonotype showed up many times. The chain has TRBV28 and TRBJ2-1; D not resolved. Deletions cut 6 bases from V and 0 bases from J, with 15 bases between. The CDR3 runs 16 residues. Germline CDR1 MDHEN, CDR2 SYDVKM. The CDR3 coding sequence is TGTGCCAGCAGCCCCTCGACGGGTAGCTCCTACAATGAGCAGTTCTTC. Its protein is CASSPSTGSSYNEQFF.

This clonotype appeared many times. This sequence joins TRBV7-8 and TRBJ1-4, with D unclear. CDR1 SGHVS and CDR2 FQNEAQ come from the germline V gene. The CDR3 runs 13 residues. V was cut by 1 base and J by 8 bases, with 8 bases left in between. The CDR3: CASSLDSWEKLFF. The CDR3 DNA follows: TGTGCCAGCAGCTTAGACAGTTGGGAAAAACTGTTTTTT.

The CDR3 region is CATSRGTGGNQPQHF. DNA of the CDR3: TGTGCCACCAGCAGAGGGACAGGAGGCAATCAGCCCCAGCATTTT. The rearrangement links TRBV15 to TRBJ1-5; 7 bases are shared with TRBD1. From germline, CDR1 is LNHNV and CDR2 YYDKDF (reference sequence). V shed 1 base, J shed 2 bases, and the junction held 2 bases outside the gene matches. The CDR3 is made up of 15 amino acids.

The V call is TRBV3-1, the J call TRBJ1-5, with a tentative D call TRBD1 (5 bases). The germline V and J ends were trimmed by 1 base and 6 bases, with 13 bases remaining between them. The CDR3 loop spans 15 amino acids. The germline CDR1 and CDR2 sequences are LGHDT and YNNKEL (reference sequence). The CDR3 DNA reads TGTGCCAGCAGCCAAGCAGGGTCCGGGAGTCAGCCCCAGCATTTT. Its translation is CASSQAGSGSQPQHF.

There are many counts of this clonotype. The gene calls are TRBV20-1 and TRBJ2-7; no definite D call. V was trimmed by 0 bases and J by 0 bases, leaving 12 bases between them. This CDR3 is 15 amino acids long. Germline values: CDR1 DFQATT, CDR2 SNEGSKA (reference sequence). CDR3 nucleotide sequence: TGCAGTGCTAGAGATCTTTCGATGAGCTCCTACGAGCAGTACTTC. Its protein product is CSARDLSMSSYEQYF.

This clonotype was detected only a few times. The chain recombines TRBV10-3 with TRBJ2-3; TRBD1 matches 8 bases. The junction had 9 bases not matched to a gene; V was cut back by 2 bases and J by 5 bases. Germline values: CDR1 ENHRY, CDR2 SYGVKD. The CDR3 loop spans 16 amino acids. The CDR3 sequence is CAISEPGTGSRDTQYF. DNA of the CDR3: TGTGCCATCAGTGAGCCCGGGACAGGCAGTAGAGATACGCAGTATTTT.

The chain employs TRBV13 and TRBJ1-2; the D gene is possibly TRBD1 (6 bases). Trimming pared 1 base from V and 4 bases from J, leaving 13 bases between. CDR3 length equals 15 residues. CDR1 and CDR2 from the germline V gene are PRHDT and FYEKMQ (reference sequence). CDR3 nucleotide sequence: TGTGCCAGCAGCTTAGAGGCGCAGGGGAGCTATGGCTACACCTTC. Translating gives CASSLEAQGSYGYTF.

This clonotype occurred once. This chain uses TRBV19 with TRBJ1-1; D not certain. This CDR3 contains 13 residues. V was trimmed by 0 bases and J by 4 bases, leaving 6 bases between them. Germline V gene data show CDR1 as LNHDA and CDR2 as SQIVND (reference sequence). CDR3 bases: TGTGCCAGTAGTATAGACGAAGGCACTGAAGCTTTCTTT. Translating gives CASSIDEGTEAFF.

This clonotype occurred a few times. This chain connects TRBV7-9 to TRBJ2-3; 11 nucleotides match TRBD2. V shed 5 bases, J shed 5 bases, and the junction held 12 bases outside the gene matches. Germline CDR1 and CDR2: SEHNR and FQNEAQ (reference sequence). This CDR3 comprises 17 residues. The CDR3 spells CASSPANVLAGEDTQYF. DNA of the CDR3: TGTGCCAGCAGCCCGGCGAATGTACTAGCGGGAGAAGATACGCAGTATTTT.

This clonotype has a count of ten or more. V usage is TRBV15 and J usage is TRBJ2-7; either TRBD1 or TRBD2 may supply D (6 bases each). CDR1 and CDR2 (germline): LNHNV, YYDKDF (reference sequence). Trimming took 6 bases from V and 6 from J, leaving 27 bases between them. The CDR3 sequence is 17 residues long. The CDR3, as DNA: TGTGCCACCAGACAATTCCCGGACGGGGGCGTTCGGGCCGAGCAGTACTTC. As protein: CATRQFPDGGVRAEQYF.

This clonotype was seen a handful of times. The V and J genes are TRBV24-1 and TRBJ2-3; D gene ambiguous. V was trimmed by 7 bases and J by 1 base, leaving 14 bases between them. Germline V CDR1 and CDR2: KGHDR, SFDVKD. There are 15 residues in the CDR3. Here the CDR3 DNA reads TGTGCCACCAGCGCCCCGGGCTTACGCACAGATACGCAGTATTTT. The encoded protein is CATSAPGLRTDTQYF.